This T cell receptor (beta chain) stems from a study of T cell responses to AZD1222 COVID-19 vaccine. Profiling relied on immunoSEQ multiplex PCR, and the TCRdb table lists in-frame clones only, not all of them. This repertoire shows tens of thousands of clones, about 80% found once; its top ten account for about 14%. V was trimmed by 3 bases and J by 4 bases, leaving 16 bases between them. The CDR3 has 15 residues. Per germline, CDR1 SGHAT and CDR2 FQNNGV. The clonotype was recovered from an adult who received the AZD1222 COVID-19 vaccine. The gene calls are TRBV11-2 and TRBJ2-7, with D maybe TRBD1 (6 bases). Sequenced here: peripheral blood, sampled 28 days after the second AZD1222 dose. As DNA, the CDR3 is TGTGCCAGCAGCTTCTCTTCCGGGACACCATACGAGCAGTACTTC. This encodes CASSFSSGTPYEQYF.